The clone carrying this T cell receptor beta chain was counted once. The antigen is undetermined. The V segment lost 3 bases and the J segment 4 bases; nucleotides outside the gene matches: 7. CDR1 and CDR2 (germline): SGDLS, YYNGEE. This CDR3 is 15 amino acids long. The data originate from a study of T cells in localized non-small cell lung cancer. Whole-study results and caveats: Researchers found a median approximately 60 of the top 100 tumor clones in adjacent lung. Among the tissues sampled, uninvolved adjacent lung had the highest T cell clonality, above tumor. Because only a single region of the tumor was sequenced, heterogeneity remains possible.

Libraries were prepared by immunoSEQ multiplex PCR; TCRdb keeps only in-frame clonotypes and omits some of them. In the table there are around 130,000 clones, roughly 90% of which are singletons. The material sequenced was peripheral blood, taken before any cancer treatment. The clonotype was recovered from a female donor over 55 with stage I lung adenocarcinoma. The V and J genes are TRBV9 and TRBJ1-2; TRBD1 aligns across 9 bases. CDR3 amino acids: CASSEITGGGYGYTF. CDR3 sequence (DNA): TGTGCCAGCAGCGAAATAACAGGGGGCGGCTATGGCTACACCTTC.